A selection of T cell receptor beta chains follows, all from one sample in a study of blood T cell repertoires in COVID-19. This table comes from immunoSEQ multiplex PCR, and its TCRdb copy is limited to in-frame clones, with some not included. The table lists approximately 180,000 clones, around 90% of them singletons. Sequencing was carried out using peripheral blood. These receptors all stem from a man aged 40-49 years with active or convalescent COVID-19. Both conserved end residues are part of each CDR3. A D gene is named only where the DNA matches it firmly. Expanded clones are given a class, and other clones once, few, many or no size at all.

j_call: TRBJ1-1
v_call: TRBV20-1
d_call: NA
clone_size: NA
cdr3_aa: CSASQGSTEAFF
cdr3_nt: TGCAGTGCTAGTCAGGGCAGCACTGAAGCTTTCTTT

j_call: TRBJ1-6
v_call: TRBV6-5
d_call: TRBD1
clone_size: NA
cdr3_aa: CASSQRQGMNSPLHF
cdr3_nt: TGTGCCAGCAGTCAACGACAGGGTATGAATTCACCCCTCCACTTT

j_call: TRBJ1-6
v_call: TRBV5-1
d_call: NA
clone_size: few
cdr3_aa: CASSSQNWENSPLHF
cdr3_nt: TGCGCCAGCAGCTCCCAAAATTGGGAGAATTCACCCCTCCACTTT

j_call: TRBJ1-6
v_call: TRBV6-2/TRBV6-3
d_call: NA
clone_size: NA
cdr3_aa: CASSSRKTWDSDSPLHF
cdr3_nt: TGTGCCAGCAGTTCCAGGAAGACGTGGGACTCGGACTCACCCCTCCACTTT

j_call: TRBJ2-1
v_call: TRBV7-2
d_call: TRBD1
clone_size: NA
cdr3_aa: CASSPQGDRVNEQFF
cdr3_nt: TGTGCCAGCAGCCCCCAGGGGGACAGGGTCAATGAGCAGTTCTTC

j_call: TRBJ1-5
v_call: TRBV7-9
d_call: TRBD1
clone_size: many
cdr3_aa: CASSPTPGQGNFNQPQHF
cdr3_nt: TGTGCCAGCAGCCCCACCCCTGGACAGGGGAATTTCAATCAGCCCCAGCATTTT

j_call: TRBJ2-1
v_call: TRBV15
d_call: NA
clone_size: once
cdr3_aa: CATSRPLGQSSYNEQFF
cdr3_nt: TGTGCCACCAGCAGACCATTAGGACAGAGCTCCTACAATGAGCAGTTCTTC

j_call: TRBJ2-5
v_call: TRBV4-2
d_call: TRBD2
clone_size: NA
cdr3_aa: CASSQEGAGDGGTQYF
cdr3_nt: TGTGCCAGCAGCCAAGAAGGGGCGGGAGACGGGGGGACCCAGTACTTC

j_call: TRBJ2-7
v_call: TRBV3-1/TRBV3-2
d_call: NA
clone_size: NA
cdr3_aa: CASSQVPQGFEQYF
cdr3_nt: TGTGCCAGCAGCCAAGTTCCCCAGGGGTTCGAGCAGTACTTC

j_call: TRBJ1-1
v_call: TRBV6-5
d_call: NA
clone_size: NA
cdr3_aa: CASSYGAAVTEAFF
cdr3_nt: TGTGCCAGCAGTTACGGGGCGGCGGTCACTGAAGCTTTCTTT

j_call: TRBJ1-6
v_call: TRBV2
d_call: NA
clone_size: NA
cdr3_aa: CASSVLKINSPLHF
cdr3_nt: TGTGCCAGCAGCGTACTGAAGATAAATTCACCCCTCCACTTT

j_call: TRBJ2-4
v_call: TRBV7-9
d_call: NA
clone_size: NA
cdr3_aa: CASSETAALAKNIQYF
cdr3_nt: TGTGCCAGCAGCGAAACAGCCGCTTTAGCCAAAAACATTCAGTACTTC

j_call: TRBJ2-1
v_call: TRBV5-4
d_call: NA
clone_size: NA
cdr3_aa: CASSHRGSSYNEQFF
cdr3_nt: TGTGCCAGCAGTCATCGAGGGAGCTCCTACAATGAGCAGTTCTTC

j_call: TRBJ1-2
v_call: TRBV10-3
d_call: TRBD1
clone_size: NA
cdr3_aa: CAITPDRVAGYTF
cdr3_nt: TGTGCCATCACCCCGGACAGGGTAGCTGGCTACACCTTC

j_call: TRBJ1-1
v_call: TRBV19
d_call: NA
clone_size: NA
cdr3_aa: CASSIGSRATAEAFF
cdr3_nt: TGTGCCAGTAGTATAGGGTCGAGGGCTACGGCTGAAGCTTTCTTT

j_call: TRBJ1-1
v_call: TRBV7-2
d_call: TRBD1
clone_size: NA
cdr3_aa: CASSTRQGAAEAFF
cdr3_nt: TGTGCCAGCAGCACTCGACAGGGGGCGGCTGAAGCTTTCTTT

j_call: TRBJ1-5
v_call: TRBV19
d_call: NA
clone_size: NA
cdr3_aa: CASSINRAGNQPQHF
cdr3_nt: TGTGCCAGTAGTATAAACAGGGCGGGCAATCAGCCCCAGCATTTT

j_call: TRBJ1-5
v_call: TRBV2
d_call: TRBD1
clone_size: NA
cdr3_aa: CASSQQGGNQPQHF
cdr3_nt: TGTGCCAGCAGCCAACAGGGGGGGAATCAGCCCCAGCATTTT

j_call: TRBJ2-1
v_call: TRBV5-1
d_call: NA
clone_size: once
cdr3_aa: CASSVRGEVWNEQFF
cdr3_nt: TGCGCCAGCAGCGTCAGGGGGGAAGTGTGGAATGAGCAGTTCTTC

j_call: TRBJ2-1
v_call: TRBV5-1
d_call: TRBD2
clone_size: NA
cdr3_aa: CASSLVASGEYNEQFF
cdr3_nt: TGCGCCAGCAGCTTGGTGGCTAGCGGGGAATACAATGAGCAGTTCTTC

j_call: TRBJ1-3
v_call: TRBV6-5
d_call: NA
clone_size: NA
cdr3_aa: CASTGEGNTIYF
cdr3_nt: TGTGCCAGCACCGGGGAGGGGAACACCATATATTTT